These 6 T cell receptor beta chains share one sample of origin, sequenced in a study of blood T cell repertoires in COVID-19. The method was immunoSEQ multiplex PCR; TCRdb's version includes in-frame clones alone and lacks a portion of them. The top ten clones hold 5.2% of a sample with about 87,000 clones, 75% to 90% of them seen once. What was sequenced was peripheral blood. All receptors come from a woman aged 80 or older with active COVID-19.

This sequence joins TRBV6-6 and TRBJ1-6; 8 positions match TRBD1. This CDR3 contains 15 residues. Germline assignment: CDR1 MNHNY and CDR2 SVGAGI (reference sequence). V gave up 2 bases and J gave up 6 bases; unmatched junction bases: 3. CDR3 loop: CASSYAGGLNSPLHF. CDR3 in DNA: TGTGCCAGCAGTTACGCAGGGGGCCTTAATTCACCCCTCCACTTT.

The chain recombines TRBV30 with TRBJ2-1, with TRBD2 matching 8 bases. The V segment lost 2 bases and the J segment 6 bases; nucleotides outside the gene matches: 0. The CDR3 totals 12 residues. The germline V gene has CDR1 GTSNPN and CDR2 SVGIG (reference sequence). The CDR3: CAWSTSGNEQFF. The DNA for the CDR3 is TGTGCCTGGAGTACTAGCGGCAATGAGCAGTTCTTC.

The chain carries TRBV9 and TRBJ2-1; D may be TRBD2 (5 bases). The CDR3 extends over 13 amino acids. Germline CDR1 is SGDLS and CDR2 is YYNGEE. V was pared by 0 bases and J by 4 bases, with 5 bases between. This chain's CDR3 is CASSVAGYNEQFF. The CDR3 DNA sequence: TGTGCCAGCAGCGTAGCGGGGTACAATGAGCAGTTCTTC.

J is TRBJ1-6 and V is TRBV10-1; TRBD1 matches 8 bases. The germline V gene has CDR1 WNHNN and CDR2 SYGVQD (reference sequence). This CDR3 is 16 amino acids long. V trimming: 6 bases; J trimming: 6 bases; junction bases outside the gene matches: 10. In DNA form, the CDR3 reads TGCGCCAGCAGCCAAAATAGGACAGGGTGTAATTCACCCCTCCACTTT. This encodes CASSQNRTGCNSPLHF.

The CDR3 reads CASSPDRTPNTEAFF. Written as DNA, the CDR3 is TGCGCCAGCAGCCCCGACAGAACCCCGAACACTGAAGCTTTCTTT. The chain uses TRBV5-1 and TRBJ1-1, with D maybe TRBD1 (5 bases). The V end was cut by 4 bases, the J end by 1 base, with 14 bases between. The germline V gene encodes CDR1 SGHRS and CDR2 YFSETQ. There are 15 residues in the CDR3.

This sequence joins TRBV10-3 and TRBJ2-7; 9 bases match TRBD1. CDR3 length: 13 amino acids. The V gene's germline CDR1 is ENHRY and CDR2 SYGVKD. V lost 5 bases, J lost 4 bases, and 3 bases stayed unmatched. The CDR3 sequence is CAISRQGGYEQYF. The CDR3 DNA follows: TGTGCCATCAGTAGACAGGGGGGGTACGAGCAGTACTTC.